The 10 T cell receptor beta chains in this list originate from one sample, sequenced in a study of neurological immune-mediated disorders (dated by TCRdb to 2018 to 2020). The library was built by means of 5' RACE. TCRdb shows the sequencer as Illumina HiSeq 2500. The public reads were quality trimmed at Q25 with fastp and then assembled into clones with MiXCR by TCRdb, keeping productive beta chains. Records with the same CDR3 protein are collapsed into one entry carrying the most frequent genes and DNA. The sample records about 82,000 distinct CDR3 sequences, 2.5% to 3% of which are singletons. The ten largest clonotypes hold around 1.1% of the sample. Sequenced: PBMCs. The receptors stem from a woman aged 25-40 years with multiple sclerosis.

The table lists this clonotype with many counts. The CDR3 spells CASSFWSSYEQYF. CDR3 bases: TGTGCCAGCAGTTTCTGGAGCTCCTACGAGCAGTACTTC. The chain uses TRBV12-3 or TRBV12-4 and TRBJ2-7, with D unresolved. V shed 3 bases and J shed 0 bases, with 6 bases lying between them. CDR3 length: 13 amino acids.

This clonotype was observed at least ten times. This chain uses TRBV20-1 with TRBJ2-3; 8 bases match TRBD1. With 1 base clipped from V and 5 bases from J, the junction kept 5 bases outside the gene matches. The germline gives CDR1 DFQATT, CDR2 SNEGSKA (reference sequence). The CDR3 is made up of 14 amino acids. The CDR3 nucleotides read TGCAGTGCTAGAGGGCAGGGGGCCATAGATACGCAGTATTTT. This encodes CSARGQGAIDTQYF.

This clonotype was counted at least ten times. The J gene is TRBJ1-1, the V gene TRBV6-5; D gene uncertain. Germline CDR1 MNHEY, CDR2 SVGAGI. The CDR3 has 14 amino acids. Trimming removed 0 bases from V and 6 bases from J, with 11 bases in between. The CDR3: CASSYSIIGAEAFF. DNA for the CDR3: TGTGCCAGCAGTTACTCGATAATTGGGGCTGAAGCTTTCTTT.

As concerns this clonotype: Mismatch with germline at one junction end may stem from a read error. The CDR3 sequence: CASSLTFQGPGAGALFF. The CDR3 nucleotides are TGTGCCAGCAGCTTAACGTTCCAGGGCCCGGGGGCCGGGGCGCTGTTTTTT. V is TRBV7-3 and J is TRBJ2-2, with D perhaps given as TRBD1 or TRBD2 (6 bases each). CDR1 SGHTA and CDR2 FQGTGA come from the germline V gene. This CDR3 has 17 residues.

This sequence joins TRBV6-5 and TRBJ2-1, with TRBD2 matching over 14 bases. The V gene's germline CDR1 is MNHEY and CDR2 SVGAGI. Losses at the gene ends were 6 bases for V and 4 bases for J; bases not matched to a gene: 2. This CDR3 contains 15 residues. The CDR3 DNA is TGTGCCAGCAGGGGACTAGCGGGAGCTTACAATGAGCAGTTCTTC. Protein product: CASRGLAGAYNEQFF.

There are many counts of this clonotype. The chain couples TRBV7-9 to TRBJ2-1, with D unresolved. The CDR3 consists of 14 residues. V lost 5 bases and J lost 5, with 13 bases in between. Germline V lookup: CDR1 SEHNR, CDR2 FQNEAQ (reference sequence). CDR3 sequence reads: CASSPSRRDNEQFF. The CDR3 coding sequence is TGTGCCAGCAGCCCCTCCCGTCGGGACAATGAGCAGTTCTTC.

This clonotype came up many times. V and J are TRBV20-1 and TRBJ1-3; D is perhaps TRBD1 (6 bases). V dropped 0 bases and J dropped 2 bases, with 11 bases sitting between them. The CDR3 has 15 amino acids. Germline loops: CDR1 DFQATT, CDR2 SNEGSKA (reference sequence). In DNA form, the CDR3 reads TGCAGTGCTAGAGATAGGGGGGGGCCTGGAAACACCATATATTTT. It specifies CSARDRGGPGNTIYF.

At least ten counts were recorded for this clonotype. This may stem from a read error, because a much larger clone lies one nucleotide away. The CDR3 sequence is CASTAGKGYTF. The CDR3 DNA follows: TGTGCCAGCACGGCCGGGAAAGGCTACACCTTC. The chain combines TRBV2 with TRBJ1-2; D not resolved. This CDR3 is 11 amino acids long. Germline V CDR1 and CDR2: SNHLY, FYNNEI. The V end was cut by 7 bases, the J end by 8 bases, with 11 bases between.

This clonotype was counted at least ten times. V gene TRBV29-1 combines with J gene TRBJ2-3, with 8 bases fitting TRBD2. The CDR3 has 14 residues. Germline CDR1 reads SQVTM; CDR2 reads ANQGSEA. J was trimmed by 1 base and V by 6 bases; bases with no gene match: 6. The CDR3 sequence is CSVDTSGGTDTQYF. The CDR3 DNA reads TGCAGCGTGGATACTAGCGGCGGCACAGATACGCAGTATTTT.

This clonotype was counted between two and nine times. This sequence may be a read error, since a much larger clone differs from it by one base. The final CDR3 position lacks the conserved phenylalanine or tryptophan, pointing to a likely read error. The chain links TRBV6-5 to TRBJ1-6; possibly TRBD1 for D (5 bases). Germline loops: CDR1 MNHEY, CDR2 SVGAGI. Trimming shortened V by 0 bases and J by 10 bases, and 13 bases separated the two germline ends. The CDR3 sequence is 15 residues long. CDR3 sequence (DNA): TGTGCCAGCAGTTACTCCGGCCAGGGTAAATCACCCCTCCACTGT. Its translation is CASSYSGQGKSPLHC.